This T cell receptor beta chain was identified in a study of T cell changes during pregnancy in multiple sclerosis. CDR1 and CDR2 from the germline V gene are MNHNS and SASEGT. The V gene lost 6 bases and the J gene lost 5 bases, with 13 bases spanning the gap. The CDR3 totals 14 residues. Here immunoSEQ multiplex PCR was the method, and the copy in TCRdb shows in-frame clones only, minus some. The table records approximately 100,000 clones, approximately 93% of them present only once. The rearrangement joins TRBV6-1 to TRBJ2-2; D unresolved. The receptor was derived from a female donor with multiple sclerosis, enrolled in a pregnancy study. This material consisted of peripheral blood, taken after pregnancy. The CDR3 loop is CASSALPGTGELFF. In DNA, the CDR3 is TGTGCCAGCAGCGCTCTCCCGGGTACCGGGGAGCTGTTTTTT.